Detailed here is one T cell receptor beta chain. Together with a sample-barcoded 5' primer, a J-beta primer mix was included in a second PCR lasting 7 to 11 cycles. TCRdb redid the calling of the 5' RACE reads with MiXCR, one entry per CDR3 protein. In the table there are about 1.5 million distinct CDR3 sequences, roughly two fifths of which are singletons. This entry is derived from a study of blood T cells in healthy people across ages. The CDR3 spans 16 residues. The germline V gene has CDR1 MDHEN and CDR2 SYDVKM. Per-sample yields of isolated PBMCs were at least 6 million. Specimen: blood. The TCR was taken from a woman in her late teens or twenties in good health. This sequence joins TRBV28 and TRBJ2-4; 10 nucleotides agree with TRBD1. The end of the DNA aligns better with TRBJ2-5, so the J call may be wrong. The CDR3 region has the DNA TGTGCCAGCAGTTCAACAGCCGGGACAGGGGTGGAGACCCAGTACTTC. Protein product: CASSSTAGTGVETQYF.